This T cell receptor beta chain appears in the sequencing data of a study of CD8+CD57+ T cells in acquired aplastic anemia. Patients who underwent sequencing had shown CD8+CD57+ cell expansion by flow cytometry. This clonotype occurred a few times. The TCR beta profiling, which covered VDJ combination and CDR3 sequence, was carried out using genomic DNA as the template. TCRdb re-called the reads with MiXCR, one entry per CDR3 protein. This sample has around 200,000 distinct CDR3 sequences, with roughly 63% found just once. CDR3 size: 15 residues. After removal of 5 bases from V and 5 bases from J, the junction contained 3 bases not matched to a gene. In germline, CDR1 is SGHAT, CDR2 FQNNGV.

This rearrangement joins TRBV11-2 to TRBJ2-3; 14 bases match TRBD2. Sequencing was performed on sorted CD4+, CD8+, or CD8+CD57+ T cells (not recorded which) from PBMCs. This TCR was sampled from a human donor with aplastic anemia. The CDR3 sequence: CASSPGLAGVDTQYF. CDR3 DNA sequence: TGTGCCAGCAGCCCGGGACTAGCGGGAGTAGATACGCAGTATTTT.